A single sample gave rise to the 6 T cell receptor beta chains below, sequenced in a study of glioma-infiltrating T cells after dendritic cell vaccination. Libraries were prepared by immunoSEQ multiplex PCR; TCRdb keeps only in-frame clonotypes and omits some of them. The sample includes 93,000 or so clones, 81% of them seen just once. The input for sequencing was blood, taken before dendritic cell vaccination. Receptor source: a human donor with glioblastoma.

V usage is TRBV6-4 and J usage is TRBJ2-2; the match to TRBD1 covers 7 bases. The CDR3 is made up of 18 amino acids. Germline assignment: CDR1 MRHNA and CDR2 SNTAGT. The V gene end was trimmed by 5 bases and the J gene end by 1 base; junction bases not matched to a gene: 13. For the CDR3, the DNA is TGTGCCAGCAGTCAACACGAACTGAGGACAGGGAACACCGGGGAGCTGTTTTTT. Translated, it gives CASSQHELRTGNTGELFF.

Many counts were recorded for this clone. CDR3 DNA sequence: TGTGCCAGCAGCCTAGGATATGGGGCAAAAAACATTCAGTACTTC. It translates to CASSLGYGAKNIQYF. This sequence joins TRBV14 and TRBJ2-4; weak D call: TRBD1 (5 bases). The CDR3 extends over 15 amino acids. Trimming stripped 4 bases from V and 4 bases from J, with 14 bases between. Germline-derived CDR1 and CDR2 are SGHDN and FVKESK.

As regards this clone: A junction boundary mismatches the germline segment, possibly from a read error. Within the sample, other DNA sequences also encode this same CDR3. The genes are TRBV7-2 and TRBJ1-6, with TRBD1 identical over 7 bases. The CDR3 is made up of 17 amino acids. The germline gives CDR1 SGHTA, CDR2 FQGNSA. CDR3 region: CASTDGQELSYNSPLHF. The CDR3 DNA sequence: TGTGCCAGCACCGATGGACAGGAGCTCTCCTATAATTCCCCCCTCCACTTT.

The chain couples TRBV5-4 to TRBJ1-5; D is undetermined. Germline V CDR1 and CDR2: SGHNT, YYREEE (reference sequence). The CDR3 covers 12 residues. Trimming stripped 2 bases from V and 9 bases from J, with 9 bases between. The CDR3 bases are TGTGCCAGCAGCTTTAATACGGGGCCCCAGCATTTT. As protein: CASSFNTGPQHF.

The J gene is TRBJ1-1, the V gene TRBV30, with D tentatively TRBD1 (5 bases). This CDR3 has 13 residues. Germline V gives CDR1 GTSNPN, CDR2 SVGIG (reference sequence). V lost 3 bases to trimming and J lost 10 bases, with 18 bases between them. For the CDR3, the DNA is TGTGCCTGGAGCCGACTGGGGCCCCTGGGAGCTTTCTTT. It encodes CAWSRLGPLGAFF.

For the CDR3, the DNA is TGTGCCAGCAGTTACGCCGCTGGAGATAGCTCCTACGAGCAGTACTTC. Protein product: CASSYAAGDSSYEQYF. The genes are TRBV6-5 and TRBJ2-7; unclear D gene. CDR3 length: 16 amino acids. From germline, CDR1 is MNHEY and CDR2 SVGAGI. V dropped 2 bases and J dropped 0 bases, with 14 bases sitting between them.